This T cell receptor beta chain appears in the sequencing data of a study of CD8+ T cells in alopecia areata. In the study overall: For the treated group, dosing was oral tofacitinib at 5 to 10 mg twice daily. Overall study findings and caveats: Whereas mice showed it more clearly, TCR sharing across patients was murkier, possibly because of HLA.

Starting from PBMCs, sorting isolated CD4+ and CD8+ T cells. Isolated RNA was reverse transcribed into cDNA used as the sequencing template. Profiling relied on immunoSEQ multiplex PCR, and the TCRdb table lists in-frame clones only, not all of them. The sample lists some 150,000 clones, about 72% occurring once. This clone has only a few counts. Its antigen is still unknown. The source is a human donor with alopecia areata. The sample in question was CD8+ T cells sorted from blood, obtained at week 0.

The CDR3 nucleotides are TGTGCCAGTAGTATAAGGGAGATTACATATCAGCCCCAGCATTTT. Amino acid sequence: CASSIREITYQPQHF. This chain links TRBV19 with TRBJ1-5; D is uncertain. The V gene lost 2 bases and the J gene lost 5 bases, with 13 bases spanning the gap. The germline CDR1 and CDR2 sequences are LNHDA and SQIVND (reference sequence). CDR3 size: 15 residues. The variable domain in full, with the rest retrieved from reference TRBV19 and TRBJ1-5, is DGGITQSPKYLFRKEGQNVTLSCEQNLNHDAMYWYRQDPGQGLRLIYYSQIVNDFQKGDIAEGYSVSREKKESFPLTVTSAQKNPTAFYLCASSIREITYQPQHFGDGTRLSIL.